A selection of T cell receptor beta chains follows, all from one sample in a study of blood T cell repertoires in COVID-19. Libraries were prepared by immunoSEQ multiplex PCR; TCRdb keeps only in-frame clonotypes and omits some of them. The repertoire includes about 220,000 clones, more than 75% of them detected once, and approximately 5.2% sits in the top ten. Specimen: peripheral blood. These receptors originate from an older woman with COVID-19, enrolled during active disease. CDR3s include the opening cysteine and the closing phenylalanine or tryptophan. A D gene is named only where the DNA matches it firmly. Where a row states a size, it is once, few, many or the class of an expanded clone; other rows omit it.

>NA|TRBD2|TRBJ2-1|TRBV9
CASSVVSGRARNEQFF
TGTGCCAGCAGCGTAGTTAGCGGGAGGGCCAGAAATGAGCAGTTCTTC
>NA|NA|TRBJ1-6|TRBV7-2
CASSGQGQGSSYNSPLHF
TGTGCCAGCAGCGGTCAGGGGCAGGGGAGCTCCTATAATTCACCCCTCCACTTT
>NA|TRBD1|TRBJ1-2|TRBV30
CAWRWSRGSYGYTF
TGTGCCTGGAGATGGAGCAGGGGGAGCTATGGCTACACCTTC
>NA|TRBD2|TRBJ2-2|TRBV4-1
CASRRDGSSGSSGELFF
TGCGCCAGCAGACGGGACGGGAGTAGCGGGAGTTCCGGGGAGCTGTTTTTT
>NA|NA|TRBJ2-7|TRBV5-1
CASSFEGTHEQYF
TGCGCCAGCAGCTTCGAAGGGACACACGAGCAGTACTTC
>NA|NA|TRBJ2-4|TRBV7-2
CASSFTLLAKNIQYF
TGTGCCAGCAGCTTTACTCTACTAGCCAAAAACATTCAGTACTTC
>NA|NA|TRBJ2-1|TRBV10-3
CAIAAAPNNEQFF
TGTGCCATCGCGGCTGCTCCAAACAATGAGCAGTTCTTC
>NA|NA|TRBJ1-4|TRBV25-1
CASSESRGTNEKLFF
TGTGCCAGCAGTGAATCAAGGGGAACTAATGAAAAACTGTTTTTT
>NA|NA|TRBJ1-4|TRBV19
CASTSGGGGLFF
TGTGCCAGTACCTCAGGAGGCGGTGGACTGTTTTTT
>NA|NA|TRBJ2-1|TRBV4-1
CASSLAESSYNEQFF
TGCGCCAGCAGCCTAGCGGAAAGCTCCTACAATGAGCAGTTCTTC
>NA|NA|TRBJ1-5|TRBV18
CASSLDRRSVGPQHF
TGTGCCAGCTCACTTGACAGGAGGTCGGTGGGGCCCCAGCATTTT
>few|TRBD1|TRBJ1-6|TRBV30
CASPRGGQNSPLHF
TGTGCCTCTCCGCGGGGGGGACAGAATTCACCCCTCCACTTT
>NA|NA|TRBJ1-2|TRBV7-2
CASSPDSNYGYTF
TGTGCCAGCAGCCCCGACAGTAACTATGGCTACACCTTC
>NA|TRBD1|TRBJ2-6|TRBV18
CASARFQGEALSGANVLTF
TGTGCCAGCGCTAGATTCCAGGGGGAAGCGCTCTCTGGGGCCAACGTCCTGACTTTC
>few|NA|TRBJ2-2|TRBV5-1
CASSSATGLEAGELFF
TGCGCCAGCAGCTCCGCTACAGGGTTAGAGGCCGGGGAGCTGTTTTTT
>NA|TRBD2|TRBJ2-7|TRBV5-1
CASSLDRLAGGKPYEQYF
TGCGCCAGCAGCTTGGACAGACTAGCGGGAGGAAAGCCCTACGAGCAGTACTTC
>NA|TRBD1|TRBJ1-5|TRBV9
CASSVGQGGNQPQHF
TGTGCCAGCAGCGTGGGACAGGGGGGCAATCAGCCCCAGCATTTT
>NA|NA|TRBJ2-2|TRBV7-2
CASSSRTAANTGELFF
TGTGCCAGCAGCTCCCGGACTGCCGCGAACACCGGGGAGCTGTTTTTT
>NA|TRBD1|TRBJ1-5|TRBV6-2/TRBV6-3
CASSYRTGGSNQPQHF
TGTGCCAGCAGTTACCGGACAGGGGGTAGCAATCAGCCCCAGCATTTT
>once|NA|TRBJ1-1|TRBV5-1
CASSLAKNTEAFF
TGCGCCAGCAGCTTGGCCAAGAACACTGAAGCTTTCTTT
>NA|NA|TRBJ1-2|TRBV9
CASSVGTARSRGGGYTF
TGTGCCAGCAGCGTAGGGACAGCCCGTAGCCGAGGAGGAGGCTACACCTTC
>NA|TRBD1|TRBJ1-2|TRBV7-2
CASSARQGEGYGYTF
TGTGCCAGCAGCGCGAGACAGGGGGAGGGGTATGGCTACACCTTC
>NA|NA|TRBJ1-2|TRBV9
CASSATGYYTF
TGTGCCAGCAGCGCCACAGGGTACTACACCTTC
>NA|TRBD2|TRBJ2-7|TRBV4-2
CASSQEQAGGKYEQYF
TGTGCCAGCAGCCAAGAGCAAGCGGGAGGAAAATACGAGCAGTACTTC
>once|NA|TRBJ2-1|TRBV5-1
CASSLGNKHYYNEQFF
TGCGCCAGCAGCTTGGGAAACAAACACTACTACAATGAGCAGTTCTTC
>few|TRBD2|TRBJ2-3|TRBV27
CASSLAGVKSADTQYF
TGTGCCAGCAGTTTAGCGGGAGTGAAGTCGGCAGATACGCAGTATTTT
>NA|TRBD1|TRBJ2-7|TRBV4-1
CASSPRQGTSYEQYF
TGCGCCAGCAGCCCTAGACAGGGTACATCCTACGAGCAGTACTTC
>NA|TRBD1|TRBJ1-2|TRBV24-1
CATSPTGQVGYTF
TGTGCCACCAGTCCGACGGGACAGGTTGGCTACACCTTC
>NA|TRBD2|TRBJ2-2|TRBV7-2
CASRLAGFPGELFF
TGTGCCAGTAGACTAGCGGGATTTCCCGGGGAGCTGTTTTTT
>NA|TRBD2|TRBJ2-7|TRBV12-5
CASGLVREGDYEQYF
TGTGCTAGTGGTTTGGTACGGGAGGGGGACTACGAGCAGTACTTC
>NA|TRBD1|TRBJ1-1|TRBV30
CAWSRQGWTEAFF
TGTGCCTGGAGTCGACAGGGGTGGACTGAAGCTTTCTTT
>NA|TRBD2|TRBJ2-1|TRBV30
CAWVGGSGFPGGQFF
TGTGCCTGGGTCGGGGGTAGCGGATTTCCGGGAGGGCAGTTCTTC
>NA|TRBD1|TRBJ2-1|TRBV6-5
CASKGASYNEQFF
TGTGCCAGCAAGGGGGCCTCTTACAATGAGCAGTTCTTC
>NA|NA|TRBJ2-5|TRBV27
CASSLLRGETQYF
TGTGCCAGCAGTTTACTAAGAGGGGAGACCCAGTACTTC
>NA|NA|TRBJ2-7|TRBV5-6
CASSAYYEQYF
TGTGCCAGCAGCGCCTATTACGAGCAGTACTTC
>NA|NA|TRBJ1-1|TRBV5-1
CASSLYTGSITEAFF
TGCGCCAGCAGCTTGTATACAGGGAGTATTACCGAAGCTTTCTTT